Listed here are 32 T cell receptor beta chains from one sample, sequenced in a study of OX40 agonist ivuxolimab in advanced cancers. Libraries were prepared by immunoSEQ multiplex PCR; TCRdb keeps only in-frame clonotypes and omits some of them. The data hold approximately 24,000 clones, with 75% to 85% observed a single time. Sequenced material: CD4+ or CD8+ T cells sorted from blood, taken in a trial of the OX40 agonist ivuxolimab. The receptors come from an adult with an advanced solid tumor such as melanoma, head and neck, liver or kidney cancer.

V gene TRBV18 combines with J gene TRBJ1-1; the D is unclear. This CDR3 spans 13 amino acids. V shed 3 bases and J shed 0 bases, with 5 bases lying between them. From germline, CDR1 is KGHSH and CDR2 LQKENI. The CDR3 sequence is CASSPGLNTEAFF. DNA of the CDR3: TGTGCCAGCTCACCGGGGTTGAACACTGAAGCTTTCTTT.

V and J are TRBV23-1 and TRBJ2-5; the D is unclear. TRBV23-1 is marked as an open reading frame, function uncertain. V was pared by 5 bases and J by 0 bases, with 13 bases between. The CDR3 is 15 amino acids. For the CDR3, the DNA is TGCGCCAGCAGTGCGCTGGGCAGGAACCAAGAGACCCAGTACTTC. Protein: CASSALGRNQETQYF.

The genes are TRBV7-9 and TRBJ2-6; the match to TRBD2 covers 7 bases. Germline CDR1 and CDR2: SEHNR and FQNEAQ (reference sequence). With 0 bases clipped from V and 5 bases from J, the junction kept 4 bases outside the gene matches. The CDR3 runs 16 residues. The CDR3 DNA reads TGTGCCAGCAGCTTAGCGGGCGGGGGTTGGGCCAACGTCCTGACTTTC. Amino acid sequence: CASSLAGGGWANVLTF.

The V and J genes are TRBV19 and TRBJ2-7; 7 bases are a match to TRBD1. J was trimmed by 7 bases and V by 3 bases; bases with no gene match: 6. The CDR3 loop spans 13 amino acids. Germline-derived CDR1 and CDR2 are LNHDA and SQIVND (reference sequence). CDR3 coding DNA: TGTGCCAGTAGTATGAACAGGGGTCGGGAGCAGTACTTC. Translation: CASSMNRGREQYF.

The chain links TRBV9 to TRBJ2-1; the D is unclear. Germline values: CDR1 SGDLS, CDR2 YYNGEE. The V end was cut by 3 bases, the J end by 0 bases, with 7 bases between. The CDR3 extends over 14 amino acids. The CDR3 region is CASSGGSSYNEQFF. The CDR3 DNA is TGTGCCAGCAGCGGTGGCAGCTCCTACAATGAGCAGTTCTTC.

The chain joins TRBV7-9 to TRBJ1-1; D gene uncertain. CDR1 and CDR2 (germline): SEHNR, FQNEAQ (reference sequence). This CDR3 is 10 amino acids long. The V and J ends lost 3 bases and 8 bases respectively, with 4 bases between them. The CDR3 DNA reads TGTGCCAGCAGCTTTATGGAAGCTTTCTTT. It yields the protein CASSFMEAFF.

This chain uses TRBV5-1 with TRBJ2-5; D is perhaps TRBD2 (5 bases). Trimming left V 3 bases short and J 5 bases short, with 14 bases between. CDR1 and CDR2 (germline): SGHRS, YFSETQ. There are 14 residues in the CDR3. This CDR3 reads CASSSHTEGETQYF. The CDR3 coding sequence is TGCGCCAGCAGCTCTCACACCGAGGGCGAGACCCAGTACTTC.

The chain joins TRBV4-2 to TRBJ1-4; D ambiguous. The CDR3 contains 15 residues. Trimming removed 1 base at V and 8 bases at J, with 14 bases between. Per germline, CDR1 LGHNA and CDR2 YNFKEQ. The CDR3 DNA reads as TGTGCCAGCAGCCAAGGATGGGTAGAGGAGGAAAAACTGTTTTTT. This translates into CASSQGWVEEEKLFF.

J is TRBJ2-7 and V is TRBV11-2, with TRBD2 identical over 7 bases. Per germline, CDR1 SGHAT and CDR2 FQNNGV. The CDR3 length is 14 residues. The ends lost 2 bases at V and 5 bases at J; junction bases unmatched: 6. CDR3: CASSLTGGGNEQYF. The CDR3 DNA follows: TGTGCCAGCAGCTTAACGGGAGGCGGGAACGAGCAGTACTTC.

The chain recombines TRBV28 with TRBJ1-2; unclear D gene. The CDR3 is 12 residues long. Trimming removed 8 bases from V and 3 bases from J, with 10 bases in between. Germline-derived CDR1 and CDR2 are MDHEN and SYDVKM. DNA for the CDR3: TGTGCCAGCGGACCCAGATACTATGGCTACACCTTC. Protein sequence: CASGPRYYGYTF.

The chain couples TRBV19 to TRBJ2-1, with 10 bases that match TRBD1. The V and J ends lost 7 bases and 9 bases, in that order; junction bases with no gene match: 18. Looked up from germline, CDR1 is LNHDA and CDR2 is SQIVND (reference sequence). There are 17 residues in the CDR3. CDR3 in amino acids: CASTSSFRGQGRGEQFF. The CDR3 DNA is TGTGCCAGTACCTCCTCGTTCAGGGGACAGGGGAGGGGTGAGCAGTTCTTC.

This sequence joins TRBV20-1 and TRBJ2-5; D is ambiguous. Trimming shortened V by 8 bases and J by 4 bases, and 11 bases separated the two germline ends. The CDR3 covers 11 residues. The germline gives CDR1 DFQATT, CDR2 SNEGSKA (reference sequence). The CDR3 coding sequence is TGCAGTAATAGTAGAGGAGAGACCCAGTACTTC. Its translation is CSNSRGETQYF.

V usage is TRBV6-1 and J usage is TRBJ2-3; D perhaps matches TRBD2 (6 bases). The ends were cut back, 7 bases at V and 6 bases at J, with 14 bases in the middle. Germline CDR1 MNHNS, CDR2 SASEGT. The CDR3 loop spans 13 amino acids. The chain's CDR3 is CASNWDFADTQYF. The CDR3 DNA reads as TGTGCCAGCAATTGGGACTTTGCGGATACGCAGTATTTT.

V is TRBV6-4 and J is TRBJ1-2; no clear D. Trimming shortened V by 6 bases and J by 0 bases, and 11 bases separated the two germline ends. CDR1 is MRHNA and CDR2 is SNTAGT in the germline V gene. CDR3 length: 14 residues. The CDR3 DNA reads TGTGCCAGCAGCCCGGACGGGACTAACTATGGCTACACCTTC. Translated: CASSPDGTNYGYTF.

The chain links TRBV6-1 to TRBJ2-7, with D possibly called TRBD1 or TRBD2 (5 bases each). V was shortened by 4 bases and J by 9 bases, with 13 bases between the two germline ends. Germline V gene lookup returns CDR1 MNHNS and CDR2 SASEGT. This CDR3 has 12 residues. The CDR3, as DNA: TGTGCCAGCAGTGGGGACCACCCCTGGCAGTACTTC. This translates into CASSGDHPWQYF.

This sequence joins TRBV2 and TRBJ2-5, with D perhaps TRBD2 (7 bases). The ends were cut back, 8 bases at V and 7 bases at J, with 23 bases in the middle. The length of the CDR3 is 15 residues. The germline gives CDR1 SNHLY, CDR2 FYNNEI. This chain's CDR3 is CASDPVGGTPGTQYF. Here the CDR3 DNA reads TGTGCCAGCGATCCTGTGGGGGGGACACCAGGGACCCAGTACTTC.

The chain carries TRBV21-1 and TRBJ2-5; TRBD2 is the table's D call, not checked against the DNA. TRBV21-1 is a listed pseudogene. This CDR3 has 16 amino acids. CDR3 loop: CASSKDWREQVETQYF. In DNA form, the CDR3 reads TGTGCCAGCAGCAAAGATTGGCGGGAGCAGGTGGAGACCCAGTACTTC.

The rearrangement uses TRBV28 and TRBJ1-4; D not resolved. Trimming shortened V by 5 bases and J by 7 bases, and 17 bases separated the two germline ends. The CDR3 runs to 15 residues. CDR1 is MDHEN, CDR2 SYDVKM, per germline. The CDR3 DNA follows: TGTGCCAGCAGTCTCCCCCTAGGTGGGGTTGAAAAACTGTTTTTT. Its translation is CASSLPLGGVEKLFF.

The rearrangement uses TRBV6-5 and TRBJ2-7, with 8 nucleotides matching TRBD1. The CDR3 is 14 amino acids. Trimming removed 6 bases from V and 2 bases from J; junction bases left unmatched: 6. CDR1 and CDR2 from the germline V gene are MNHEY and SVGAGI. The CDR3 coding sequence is TGTGCCAGCAGGCTAGGACAGGGTGCCTACGAGCAGTACTTC. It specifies CASRLGQGAYEQYF.

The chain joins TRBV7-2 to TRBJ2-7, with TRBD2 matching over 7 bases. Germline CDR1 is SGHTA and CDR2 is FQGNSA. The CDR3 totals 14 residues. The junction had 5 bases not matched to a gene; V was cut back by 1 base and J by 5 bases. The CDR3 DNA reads TGTGCCAGCAGCTTAGGGTCCGCGGGAGACGAGCAGTACTTC. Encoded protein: CASSLGSAGDEQYF.

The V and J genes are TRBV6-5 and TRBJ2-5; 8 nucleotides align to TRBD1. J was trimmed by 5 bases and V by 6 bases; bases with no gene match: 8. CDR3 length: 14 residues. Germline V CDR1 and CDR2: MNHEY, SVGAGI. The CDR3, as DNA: TGTGCCAGCAGACCAGGGGGCGAATGGGAGACCCAGTACTTC. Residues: CASRPGGEWETQYF.

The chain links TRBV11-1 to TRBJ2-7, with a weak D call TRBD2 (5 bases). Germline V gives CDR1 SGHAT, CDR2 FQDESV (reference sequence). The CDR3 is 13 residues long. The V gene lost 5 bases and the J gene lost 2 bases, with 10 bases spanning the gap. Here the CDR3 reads CASSRRGAYEQYF. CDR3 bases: TGTGCCAGCAGCCGCCGGGGAGCCTACGAGCAGTACTTC.

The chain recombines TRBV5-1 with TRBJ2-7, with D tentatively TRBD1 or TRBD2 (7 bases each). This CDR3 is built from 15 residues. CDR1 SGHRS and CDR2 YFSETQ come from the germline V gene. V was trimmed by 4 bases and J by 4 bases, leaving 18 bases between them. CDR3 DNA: TGCGCCAGCAGCCAGGGAGGGGACAGAGATTACGAGCAGTACTTC. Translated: CASSQGGDRDYEQYF.

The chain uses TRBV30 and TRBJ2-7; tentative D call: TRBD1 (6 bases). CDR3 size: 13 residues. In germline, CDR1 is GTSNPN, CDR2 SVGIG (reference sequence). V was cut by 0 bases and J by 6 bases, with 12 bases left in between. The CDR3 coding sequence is TGTGCCTGGAGTGTAGTGGGGGCTGGCGAGCAGTACTTC. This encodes CAWSVVGAGEQYF.

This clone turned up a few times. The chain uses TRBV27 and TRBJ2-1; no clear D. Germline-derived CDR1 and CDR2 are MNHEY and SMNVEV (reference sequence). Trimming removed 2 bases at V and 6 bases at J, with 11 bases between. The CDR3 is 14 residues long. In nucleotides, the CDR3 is TGTGCCAGCAGTTTAGGGCTTAAGGCCAATGAGCAGTTCTTC. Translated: CASSLGLKANEQFF.

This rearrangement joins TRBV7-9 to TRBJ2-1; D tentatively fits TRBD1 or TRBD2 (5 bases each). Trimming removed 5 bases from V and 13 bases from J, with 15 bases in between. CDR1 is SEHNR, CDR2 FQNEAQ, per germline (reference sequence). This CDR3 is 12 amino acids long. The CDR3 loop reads CASSPRDLGQFF. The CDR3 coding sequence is TGTGCCAGCAGCCCCCGGGACCTAGGACAGTTCTTC. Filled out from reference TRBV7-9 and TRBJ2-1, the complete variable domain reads DTGVSQNPRHKITKRGQNVTFRCDPISEHNRLYWYRQTLGQGPEFLTYFQNEAQLEKSRLLSDRFSAERPKGSFSTLEIQRTEQGDSAMYLCASSPRDLGQFFGPGTRLTVL.

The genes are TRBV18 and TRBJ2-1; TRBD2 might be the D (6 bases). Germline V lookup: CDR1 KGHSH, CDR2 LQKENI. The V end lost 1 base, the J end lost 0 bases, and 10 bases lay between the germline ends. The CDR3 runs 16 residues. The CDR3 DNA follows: TGTGCCAGCTCACCACAGCCCGGGGGCTCCTACAATGAGCAGTTCTTC. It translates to CASSPQPGGSYNEQFF.

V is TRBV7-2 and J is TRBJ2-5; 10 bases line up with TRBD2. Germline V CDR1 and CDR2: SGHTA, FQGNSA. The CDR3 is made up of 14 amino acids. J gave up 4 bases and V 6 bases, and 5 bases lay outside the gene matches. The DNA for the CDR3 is TGTGCCAGCAGTCTAGCGGGAGAGGTAGAGACCCAGTACTTC. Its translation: CASSLAGEVETQYF. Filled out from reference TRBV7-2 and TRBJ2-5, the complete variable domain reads GAGVSQSPSNKVTEKGKDVELRCDPISGHTALYWYRQSLGQGLEFLIYFQGNSAPDKSGLPSDRFSAERTGGSVSTLTIQRTQQEDSAVYLCASSLAGEVETQYFGPGTRLLVL.

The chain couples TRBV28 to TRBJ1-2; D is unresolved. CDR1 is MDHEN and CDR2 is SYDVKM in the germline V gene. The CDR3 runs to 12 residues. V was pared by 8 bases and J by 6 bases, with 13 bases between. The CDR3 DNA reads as TGTGCCAGCGGGCAGGTTCAGAATGGCTACACCTTC. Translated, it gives CASGQVQNGYTF.

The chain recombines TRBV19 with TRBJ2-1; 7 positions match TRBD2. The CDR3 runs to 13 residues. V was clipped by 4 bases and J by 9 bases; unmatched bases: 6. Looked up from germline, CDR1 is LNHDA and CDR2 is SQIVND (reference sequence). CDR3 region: CASSSGRALEQFF. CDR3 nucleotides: TGTGCCAGTAGTAGTGGGAGGGCCCTTGAGCAGTTCTTC.

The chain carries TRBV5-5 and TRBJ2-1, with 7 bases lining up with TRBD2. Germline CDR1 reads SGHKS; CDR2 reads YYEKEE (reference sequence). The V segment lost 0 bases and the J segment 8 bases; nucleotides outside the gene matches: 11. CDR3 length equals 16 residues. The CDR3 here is CASSLGPAGTSDEQFF. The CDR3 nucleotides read TGTGCCAGCAGCTTGGGGCCAGCGGGGACGTCAGATGAGCAGTTCTTC.

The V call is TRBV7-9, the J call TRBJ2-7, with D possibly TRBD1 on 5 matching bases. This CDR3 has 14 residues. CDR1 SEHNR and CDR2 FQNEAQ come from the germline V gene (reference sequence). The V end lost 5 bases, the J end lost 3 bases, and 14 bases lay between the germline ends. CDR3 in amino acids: CASSQGGGDYEQYF. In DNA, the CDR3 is TGTGCCAGCAGCCAGGGCGGCGGAGACTACGAGCAGTACTTC.